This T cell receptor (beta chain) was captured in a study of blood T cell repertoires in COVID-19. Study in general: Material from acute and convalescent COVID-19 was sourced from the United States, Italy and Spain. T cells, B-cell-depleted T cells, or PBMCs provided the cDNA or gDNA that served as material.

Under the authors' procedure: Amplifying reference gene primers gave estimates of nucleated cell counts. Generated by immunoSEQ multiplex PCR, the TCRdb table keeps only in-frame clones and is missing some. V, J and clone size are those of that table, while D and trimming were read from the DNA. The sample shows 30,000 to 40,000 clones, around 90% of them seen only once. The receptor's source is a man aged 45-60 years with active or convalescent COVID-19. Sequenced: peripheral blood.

CDR3 sequence: CASSYGPSGVYIQYF. CDR3 bases: TGTGCCAGCAGTTACGGTCCTAGCGGGGTCTACATTCAGTACTTC. This sequence joins TRBV6-5 and TRBJ2-4; 9 nucleotides agree with TRBD2. CDR1 is MNHEY and CDR2 is SVGAGI in the germline V gene. V lost 2 bases and J lost 8; bases outside the gene matches: 7. The CDR3 covers 15 residues.